This TCR beta chain was sequenced for a study of beta chain features in type 1 diabetes. Study results and caveats: In every one of the four CD4+ subsets, TCRB CDR3s were moderately but significantly shorter in Type 1 diabetes patients.

Investigators reverse transcribed all isolated RNA, so they sequenced expressed TCRB transcripts. Profiled with immunoSEQ multiplex PCR; TCRdb holds only in-frame clones, not every one. The sample records about 650,000 clones, 12% being singletons. In regard to this clone: Its antigen is still unknown.

The CDR3 length is 15 residues. CDR1 and CDR2 from the germline V gene are MNHEY and SVGAGI. V was shortened by 0 bases and J by 3 bases, with 9 bases between the two germline ends. This sequence joins TRBV6-5 and TRBJ1-5; D might be TRBD1 (5 bases). This receptor was obtained from a man aged 25 to 40 with type 1 diabetes. Sequencing was carried out using naive CD4+ T cells from blood. The CDR3 nucleotides read TGTGCCAGCAGTTACTCAGGGACCCACAATCAGCCCCAGCATTTT. This gives the protein CASSYSGTHNQPQHF.